This TCR beta chain appears in the sequencing data of a study of shared clonotypes between healthy human individuals. The germline V gene has CDR1 SEHNR and CDR2 FQNEAQ (reference sequence). This CDR3 is 14 amino acids long. V gave up 6 bases and J gave up 3 bases; unmatched junction bases: 4. Produced via immunoSEQ multiplex PCR; TCRdb's table is partial and in-frame only. The sample carries 550,000 to 700,000 clones, less than 80% recorded once. Donors comprised healthy HIV-negative adults lacking recent acute infections or vaccinations. This clone was counted a single time. The V call is TRBV7-9, the J call TRBJ2-1; 8 bases align to TRBD2. This receptor was taken from a woman younger than 45 in good health. The specimen sequenced was memory CD4+ T cells sorted from blood. Subset described: CD45RA-negative fraction. The CDR3: CASRSGTSYNEQFF. Here the CDR3 DNA reads TGTGCCAGCAGATCCGGGACTAGCTACAATGAGCAGTTCTTC.